The rows below give T cell receptor beta chains drawn from one sample of a study of regulatory T cells in long-lasting Graves disease. TCRdb independently ran MiXCR on the multiplex PCR reads; one entry per CDR3 protein. The sample has a few hundred thousand distinct CDR3 sequences, about a quarter seen once. The sample here was peripheral blood mononuclear cells (PBMCs), taken when the disease was refractory, from a patient treated with antithyroid drugs. These receptors came from a female donor with Graves disease. CDR3s include the opening cysteine and the closing phenylalanine or tryptophan. D genes are given only for firm matches. The listing skips clone size in some rows; elsewhere it reads once, few, many or a size class.

V	size	D	J	CDR3	DNA
TRBV5-1	.	TRBD2	TRBJ2-5	CASSGLAGNQETQYF	TGCGCCAGCAGCGGACTAGCGGGGAACCAAGAGACCCAGTACTTC
TRBV28	many	.	TRBJ2-7	CASTLGGLSSEQYF	TGTGCCAGCACCTTGGGGGGGCTCTCCTCCGAGCAGTACTTC
TRBV6-5	many	.	TRBJ2-7	CASSYSGISYEQYF	TGTGCCAGCAGTTACTCCGGGATCTCCTACGAGCAGTACTTC
TRBV11-1	many	.	TRBJ2-2	CASSLRQLNTGELFF	TGTGCCAGCAGCTTAAGACAGCTAAACACCGGGGAGCTGTTTTTT
TRBV20-1	.	.	TRBJ1-4	CSAGASGGSEKLFF	TGCAGTGCTGGAGCCTCCGGTGGAAGCGAAAAACTGTTTTTT
TRBV30	many	.	TRBJ1-1	CAWSNRGYTEAFF	TGTGCCTGGAGTAACCGAGGGTATACTGAAGCTTTCTTT
TRBV10-3	few	.	TRBJ2-5	CAISESGRDTQYF	TGTGCCATCAGTGAGTCGGGACGGGACACCCAGTACTTC
TRBV6-2/TRBV6-3	many	TRBD1	TRBJ2-7	CATQTGEYEQYF	TGTGCCACACAGACAGGGGAGTACGAGCAGTACTTC
TRBV6-1	.	.	TRBJ1-2	CASSRGIRGYTF	TGTGCCAGCAGTAGGGGGATTCGGGGCTACACCTTC
TRBV28	.	TRBD1	TRBJ1-5	CASTSSGQGDQPQHF	TGTGCCAGCACCTCCTCTGGACAGGGCGATCAGCCCCAGCATTTT
TRBV29-1	.	.	TRBJ2-7	CSVGLGWEQYF	TGCAGCGTTGGTTTAGGGTGGGAGCAGTACTTC
TRBV28	many	.	TRBJ1-1	CASSLTSEVSRAFF	TGTGCCAGCAGTCTAACGTCGGAAGTTTCAAGAGCTTTCTTT
TRBV20-1	many	.	TRBJ1-2	CSARDPSEVYGYTF	TGCAGTGCTAGAGATCCATCCGAAGTCTATGGCTACACCTTC
TRBV9	.	.	TRBJ1-6	CASSVQAGYNSPLHF	TGTGCCAGCAGCGTACAGGCGGGTTATAATTCACCCCTCCACTTT
TRBV6-2/TRBV6-3	.	.	TRBJ2-2	CATHGGRSTGELFF	TGTGCCACTCATGGGGGGCGCAGCACCGGGGAGCTGTTTTTT
TRBV28	many	.	TRBJ1-2	CASSSNYGYTF	TGTGCCAGCAGTTCCAACTATGGCTACACCTTC
TRBV20-1	.	.	TRBJ2-1	CSASKGGSSYNEQFF	TGCAGTGCTAGTAAGGGAGGTAGCTCCTACAATGAGCAGTTCTTC
TRBV12-3/TRBV12-4	.	TRBD1	TRBJ2-7	CASSARGYNEQYF	TGTGCCAGCAGTGCCAGGGGGTACAACGAGCAGTACTTC
TRBV6-1	.	.	TRBJ2-7	CASSGGSSAYF	TGTGCCAGCAGTGGCGGTTCTAGCGCGTACTTC
TRBV19	few	.	TRBJ2-7	CASSTIGYEQYF	TGTGCCAGTAGTACGATCGGCTACGAGCAGTACTTC
TRBV5-5	few	.	TRBJ2-7	CASSFSGRLTEQYF	TGTGCCAGCAGCTTCAGCGGGCGGTTAACCGAGCAGTACTTC
TRBV28	.	.	TRBJ2-7	CASRGGTNSYEQYF	TGTGCCAGCAGAGGGGGGACGAACTCCTACGAGCAGTACTTC
TRBV2	few	.	TRBJ2-1	CASSLGRSYNEQFF	TGTGCCAGCTCACTCGGGCGGAGTTACAATGAGCAGTTCTTC
TRBV28	many	TRBD1	TRBJ1-1	CASSPATGSGPEAFF	TGTGCCAGCAGTCCGGCGACAGGGTCGGGTCCTGAAGCTTTCTTT
TRBV20-1	many	.	TRBJ2-5	CSARVSWQLETQYF	TGCAGTGCTAGAGTCTCGTGGCAACTAGAGACCCAGTACTTC
TRBV24-1	.	TRBD2	TRBJ2-5	CATGSTSGSHETQYF	TGTGCCACCGGCTCCACTAGCGGGAGTCACGAGACCCAGTACTTC
TRBV30	many	.	TRBJ1-4	CAWSYPQGTTNEKLFF	TGTGCCTGGAGTTACCCCCAGGGGACAACTAATGAAAAACTGTTTTTT
TRBV12-3/TRBV12-4	.	TRBD2	TRBJ2-3	CASTPLASFTDTQYF	TGTGCCAGCACCCCACTAGCGAGTTTCACAGATACGCAGTATTTT
TRBV7-9	many	TRBD1	TRBJ2-5	CASSEGQVDQETQYF	TGTGCCAGCAGCGAGGGACAGGTTGATCAAGAGACCCAGTACTTC
TRBV20-1	.	TRBD2	TRBJ2-7	CSAKESSGSYEQYF	TGCAGTGCTAAGGAGTCTAGCGGTTCCTACGAGCAGTACTTC
TRBV30	.	.	TRBJ1-2	CAFEGPGYTF	TGTGCCTTTGAGGGACCTGGCTACACCTTC
TRBV12-3/TRBV12-4	.	.	TRBJ2-7	CASSPRESHEQYF	TGTGCCAGCAGCCCCCGGGAGAGCCACGAGCAGTACTTC
TRBV5-1	.	.	TRBJ2-7	CASSLASSPSSYEQYF	TGCGCCAGCAGCTTGGCCTCTAGCCCTAGCTCCTACGAGCAGTACTTC
TRBV15	few	TRBD2	TRBJ2-2	CATSRDRLAVSGLIPGELFF	TGTGCCACCAGCAGAGATCGACTAGCGGTTTCGGGACTAATACCCGGGGAGCTGTTTTTT
TRBV11-2	.	.	TRBJ2-7	CASSSPSTLIIEQYF	TGTGCCAGCAGCTCCCCGTCTACACTAATTATCGAGCAGTACTTC
TRBV5-6	.	TRBD1	TRBJ1-6	CASSLVGTGGNSPLHF	TGTGCCAGCAGCTTAGTGGGGACAGGGGGTAATTCACCCCTCCACTTT
TRBV5-1	few	TRBD1	TRBJ1-1	CASSLVLRTGGAGTEAFF	TGCGCCAGCAGCTTGGTGTTGAGGACAGGGGGAGCCGGCACTGAAGCTTTCTTT
TRBV7-3	many	.	TRBJ1-5	CASSTRDGAPQHF	TGTGCCAGCAGCACACGGGACGGGGCGCCCCAGCATTTT
TRBV28	many	TRBD1	TRBJ2-7	CASGTVIYEQYF	TGTGCCAGCGGGACAGTGATCTACGAGCAGTACTTC
TRBV20-1	.	.	TRBJ2-5	CSARVYEKTQYF	TGCAGTGCTAGGGTCTATGAAAAGACCCAGTACTTC
TRBV19	.	TRBD1	TRBJ1-2	CASSMTGNYGYTF	TGTGCCAGTAGTATGACAGGGAACTATGGCTACACCTTC
TRBV7-2	.	TRBD2	TRBJ2-2	CASSHDRVLAGDRNTGELFF	TGTGCCAGCAGCCACGACAGAGTACTAGCGGGAGATAGGAACACCGGGGAGCTGTTTTTT
TRBV20-1	many	TRBD1	TRBJ2-1	CSTYRGGNEQFF	TGCAGTACCTACAGGGGCGGGAATGAGCAGTTCTTC
TRBV6-1	many	.	TRBJ1-1	CASTQTRSNTEAFF	TGTGCCAGCACCCAGACACGGTCGAACACTGAAGCTTTCTTT
TRBV28	many	TRBD1	TRBJ1-2	CASSRTGTGALVRYGYTF	TGTGCCAGCAGCCGGACCGGGACAGGGGCCCTAGTACGCTATGGCTACACCTTC
TRBV4-3	few	TRBD2	TRBJ2-7	CASSQGTSGYEQYF	TGCGCCAGCAGCCAAGGGACTAGCGGGTACGAGCAGTACTTC